This T cell receptor (beta chain) was found in a study of OX40 agonist ivuxolimab in advanced cancers. Notes on the research overall: The costimulatory receptor OX40 (CD134) was targeted by ivuxolimab, a fully human IgG2 agonistic monoclonal antibody. In the dose-escalation cohort, approximately 83% of patients were male, and the mean age was approximately 60 years with a range of roughly 20 to 79. Partial responses occurred in three dose-escalation patients, of whom one had hepatocellular carcinoma and two had cutaneous melanoma. Prior anti-PD-1, anti-PD-L1 or anti-CTLA-4 therapy was permitted, and less than 45% of dose-escalation patients had received checkpoint inhibitors. Peripheral TCRbeta sequencing aimed to test whether ivuxolimab altered TCR sequence diversity and caused clonal T-cell expansion. Intravenous ivuxolimab was administered to patients every 2 weeks at six dose levels: 0.01, 0.1, 0.3, 1.5, 3 and 10 mg/kg. Among the 50 to 55 dose-escalation patients, some 20 had hepatocellular carcinoma, 15 or so melanoma, 9 renal cell carcinoma and 9 head and neck cancer. The paper describes the monotherapy dose-escalation part (N of about 52 patients) of the phase I trial of ivuxolimab. Broad study findings and their caveats: The antigen specificity of the peripheral T cells that underwent clonal expansion was not determined. After ivuxolimab, CD8+ T cells had more expanded clones than CD4+ T cells on average. Partial responders in the 0.1-3.0 mg/kg groups had among the lowest normalized peripheral clonal expansion, especially among CD8+ T cells. Low levels of normalized T-cell clonal expansion were also seen in some patients who did not respond. Clonal expansion of both CD4+ and CD8+ blood T cells was observed from baseline to week 6 at doses 0.1 to 3.0 mg/kg.

Genomic DNA was isolated from the sorted cells so that the TCRbeta CDR3 region could be sequenced. TCRbeta CDR3 regions were sequenced using the immunoSEQ Assay. TCRdb took over this immuneACCESS table, retaining in-frame rearrangements with V and J assigned. Such tables are incomplete; in checked studies, under half of the missing clones stem from an unresolved V gene, and the remainder is unexplained. Present in this sample are about 19,000 clones, approximately 73% of which were seen just once. The ten largest make up more than 9.5% of the sample. This clone has just one count. Its specific antigen is unknown. One base away there is no much larger clone; base qualities are not given. The trial excluded patients who had a history of autoimmune disease or who were on systemic immunosuppression. In every dose cohort, peripheral blood was drawn for TCR sequencing at baseline, cycle 4 day 1, and cycle 7 day 1. Samples were obtained from an open-label, multicenter, first-in-human phase I dose-escalation trial of ivuxolimab. Adults with locally advanced or metastatic head and neck squamous cell, hepatocellular, melanoma or renal cell carcinoma were enrolled in the trial. Before TCR sequencing, CD4+ T cells and CD8+ T cells were sorted from peripheral blood as separate populations.

This TCR derives from an adult with an advanced solid tumor such as melanoma, head and neck, liver or kidney cancer. Sequences were derived from CD4+ or CD8+ T cells sorted from blood, sampled in a trial of the OX40 agonist ivuxolimab.

The base sequence is TGTGCCAGCAGTTTTCGGGGGCCAGGCTCCTACGAGCAGTACTTC. Translated, it reads CASSFRGPGSYEQYF. The chain joins TRBV28 to TRBJ2-7; the D segment is perhaps TRBD1 or TRBD2, each sharing 6 matched bases. V is shortened by 3 bases, J by 0 bases, and the region joining them spans 12 bases. Taken from cysteine to phenylalanine, the CDR3 has 15 residues. Kept here is only the CDR3 DNA, which spans 45 bases and is read in frame from base 1. The CDR1 and CDR2 encoded by the germline V gene are MDHEN and SYDVKM.